This is a list of T cell receptor beta chains from one sample in a study of blood T cell repertoires in COVID-19. Clones were sequenced by immunoSEQ multiplex PCR, and TCRdb holds only the in-frame ones, with some missing. The data contain some 75,000 clones, more than 85% of them singletons. The sequencing sample was made of peripheral blood. These receptors all stem from a man in his 60s with acute or convalescent COVID-19. CDR3s include the opening cysteine and the closing phenylalanine or tryptophan. A D gene is named only where the DNA matches it firmly. Where a row states a size, it is once, few, many or the class of an expanded clone; other rows omit it.

cdr3_aa cdr3_nt v_call clone_size j_call d_call
CASSLDGESLVNYGYTF TGTGCCAGCAGCTTAGATGGCGAGTCCCTAGTAAACTATGGCTACACCTTC TRBV7-2 NA TRBJ1-2 NA
CASSPGQAWAGELFF TGTGCCAGCAGCCCGGGACAGGCCTGGGCCGGGGAGCTGTTTTTT TRBV5-6 NA TRBJ2-2 TRBD1
CASSLGQGGLDTEAFF TGCGCCAGCAGCTTGGGGCAGGGTGGTCTAGACACTGAAGCTTTCTTT TRBV5-1 NA TRBJ1-1 NA
CASSFGSQTSNEKLFF TGCGCCAGCAGCTTCGGCAGTCAGACTTCTAATGAAAAACTGTTTTTT TRBV5-1 NA TRBJ1-4 NA
CASSLGQGVEKLFF TGTGCCAGCAGCTTAGGCCAGGGGGTTGAAAAACTGTTTTTT TRBV11-2 few TRBJ1-4 TRBD1
CASWTGVGTEAFF TGTGCCAGCTGGACAGGGGTAGGCACTGAAGCTTTCTTT TRBV6-5 NA TRBJ1-1 TRBD1
CASSSYSGGDTDTQYF TGTGCCAGCAGTTCTTATAGCGGGGGGGACACAGATACGCAGTATTTT TRBV6-5 NA TRBJ2-3 TRBD2
CATSGTGRNTEAFF TGTGCCACCAGTGGGACAGGCAGGAACACTGAAGCTTTCTTT TRBV24-1 NA TRBJ1-1 TRBD1
CASSRSGSDYNEQFF TGCGCCAGCAGCCGTAGCGGGAGTGATTACAATGAGCAGTTCTTC TRBV5-1 NA TRBJ2-1 TRBD2
CASSLALPGASNTIYF TGTGCCAGCAGCTTAGCTCTGCCAGGGGCAAGCAACACCATATATTTT TRBV7-9 few TRBJ1-3 NA
CASSFRLAESTDTQYF TGCGCCAGCAGCTTCAGACTAGCGGAAAGCACAGATACGCAGTATTTT TRBV5-1 NA TRBJ2-3 TRBD2
CASSLDRASYTF TGTGCCAGCAGCTTGGACAGGGCAAGCTACACCTTC TRBV5-6 NA TRBJ1-2 NA
CASTADRRDIQYF TGTGCCAGTACCGCGGACAGGAGGGACATTCAGTACTTC TRBV19 NA TRBJ2-4 NA
CASSLDSNYGYTF TGTGCCAGCAGCTTGGACAGTAACTATGGCTACACCTTC TRBV5-6 NA TRBJ1-2 NA
CASSWTGQPSSYEQYF TGTGCCAGCAGCTGGACGGGACAGCCGAGCTCCTACGAGCAGTACTTC TRBV5-6 once TRBJ2-7 TRBD1
CASRTPGYTGELFF TGTGCCAGCAGGACCCCAGGGTACACCGGGGAGCTGTTTTTT TRBV9 NA TRBJ2-2 NA
CATAGLSYEQYF TGTGCCACCGCGGGTCTTTCCTACGAGCAGTACTTC TRBV19 NA TRBJ2-7 NA
CAWSFRGSSEKLFF TGTGCCTGGAGTTTCAGGGGGTCGAGTGAAAAACTGTTTTTT TRBV30 NA TRBJ1-4 TRBD1
CASSLGEIGEKLFF TGTGCCAGCAGCTTAGGGGAGATCGGTGAAAAACTGTTTTTT TRBV11-1 NA TRBJ1-4 NA
CAWIGRESARTISPLHF TGTGCCTGGATAGGACGGGAGAGTGCGCGAACCATTTCACCCCTCCACTTT TRBV30 NA TRBJ1-6 NA
CASSPTFSRGPNTGELFF TGTGCCAGCAGCCCTACCTTTTCACGCGGGCCGAACACCGGGGAGCTGTTTTTT TRBV4-2 NA TRBJ2-2 NA
CASRAGTANEKLFF TGTGCCAGCAGGGCGGGGACAGCAAATGAAAAACTGTTTTTT TRBV2 NA TRBJ1-4 TRBD1
CASSEIGTGGQFF TGTGCCAGCAGTGAAATCGGGACAGGGGGGCAGTTCTTC TRBV2 NA TRBJ2-1 TRBD1
CASSQDWTGGGSPLHF TGTGCCAGCAGCCAAGACTGGACAGGGGGAGGTTCACCCCTCCACTTT TRBV3-1/TRBV3-2 NA TRBJ1-6 TRBD1
CASSQIQGAFGNTIYF TGTGCCAGCAGCCAAATACAGGGGGCCTTTGGAAACACCATATATTTT TRBV14 NA TRBJ1-3 TRBD1
CASVDRVNTEAFF TGTGCCAGCGTTGACAGGGTGAACACTGAAGCTTTCTTT TRBV25-1 once TRBJ1-1 TRBD1
CASSQTSGRANEQFF TGTGCCAGCAGCCAAACTAGCGGGAGGGCCAATGAGCAGTTCTTC TRBV7-6 NA TRBJ2-1 TRBD2
CASSFSGAGDTQYF TGTGCCAGCAGCTTTAGCGGGGCGGGAGATACGCAGTATTTT TRBV9 once TRBJ2-3 TRBD2
CASSSGARYNEQFF TGTGCCAGTAGTAGCGGGGCCCGTTACAATGAGCAGTTCTTC TRBV19 NA TRBJ2-1 NA
CASRPRGGGAGYTF TGTGCCAGCAGGCCTAGGGGAGGCGGAGCTGGCTACACCTTC TRBV27 NA TRBJ1-2 NA
CAWSYGQNNYGYTF TGTGCCTGGAGTTATGGGCAGAATAACTATGGCTACACCTTC TRBV30 NA TRBJ1-2 NA
CASSAHGTSTDTQYF TGTGCCAGCAGCGCCCACGGGACTTCTACAGATACGCAGTATTTT TRBV7-2 once TRBJ2-3 NA
CASSSGTSPSSYEQYF TGTGCCAGCAGTTCCGGGACTAGTCCTAGCTCCTACGAGCAGTACTTC TRBV28 NA TRBJ2-7 TRBD2
CASEGRSIPTNEKLFF TGTGCCAGCGAGGGCAGAAGCATTCCAACTAATGAAAAACTGTTTTTT TRBV6-6 NA TRBJ1-4 NA
CASSPSDRLANEQYF TGTGCCAGCAGCCCGTCCGACCGACTAGCGAACGAGCAGTACTTC TRBV5-4 NA TRBJ2-7 TRBD2
CASSGRDRGDNEQFF TGCGCCAGCAGCGGGAGGGACAGGGGGGACAATGAGCAGTTCTTC TRBV5-1 NA TRBJ2-1 TRBD1
CASSVAFGQGYNSPLHF TGTGCCAGCAGCGTAGCCTTCGGGCAGGGTTATAATTCACCCCTCCACTTT TRBV9 NA TRBJ1-6 NA
CASSEVRTSTGELFF TGTGCCAGCAGTGAAGTTCGGACTTCCACCGGGGAGCTGTTTTTT TRBV2 NA TRBJ2-2 NA
CASSQVSRPGELFF TGCGCCAGCAGCCAAGTCTCTAGACCCGGGGAGCTGTTTTTT TRBV4-1 NA TRBJ2-2 NA
CASSLPGGPNTGELFF TGTGCCAGCAGCTTACCGGGAGGGCCAAACACCGGGGAGCTGTTTTTT TRBV7-2 NA TRBJ2-2 TRBD2
CASTLAGVNVNEQFF TGTGCCAGCACCCTAGCGGGTGTTAATGTAAATGAGCAGTTCTTC TRBV9 NA TRBJ2-1 TRBD2
CSVEMGEKLFF TGCAGTGTAGAGATGGGCGAAAAACTGTTTTTT TRBV20-1 NA TRBJ1-4 NA
CASGANEKLFF TGTGCCAGCGGGGCAAATGAAAAACTGTTTTTT TRBV27 NA TRBJ1-4 NA
CAWSRYRGDEKLFF TGTGCCTGGAGTAGGTACAGGGGAGATGAAAAACTGTTTTTT TRBV30 NA TRBJ1-4 TRBD1
CASATPRASSSYEQYF TGTGCCAGCGCGACCCCCCGGGCTAGCAGCTCCTACGAGCAGTACTTC TRBV7-2 NA TRBJ2-7 NA
CASRARGTDTQYF TGTGCCAGCCGGGCGCGGGGCACAGATACGCAGTATTTT TRBV6-4 NA TRBJ2-3 NA
CASSQDRANTGELFF TGTGCCAGCAGTCAGGACAGGGCGAACACCGGGGAGCTGTTTTTT TRBV2 few TRBJ2-2 TRBD1
CASSLDRYEQYF TGTGCCAGCAGTTTAGACCGGTACGAGCAGTACTTC TRBV12-3/TRBV12-4 NA TRBJ2-7 NA
CASSESSYAGNSPLHF TGTGCCAGCAGTGAATCGAGTTACGCCGGGAATTCACCCCTCCACTTT TRBV6-1 once TRBJ1-6 NA
CSVRQGARMETQYF TGCAGCGTCAGACAGGGGGCGCGTATGGAGACCCAGTACTTC TRBV29-1 NA TRBJ2-5 TRBD1
CASSPGTGSGNSPLHF TGTGCCAGCAGTCCCGGGACAGGGAGTGGTAATTCACCCCTCCACTTT TRBV5-6 NA TRBJ1-6 TRBD1
CASSLSPGQTFGYTF TGTGCCAGCAGCTTAAGTCCCGGACAAACATTTGGCTACACCTTC TRBV7-3 few TRBJ1-2 NA
CASRWASGEQYF TGTGCCAGCAGATGGGCTTCGGGGGAGCAGTACTTC TRBV6-5 NA TRBJ2-7 NA
CASIRTGRPDTEAFF TGTGCCAGTATACGGACAGGGCGTCCAGACACTGAAGCTTTCTTT TRBV19 NA TRBJ1-1 TRBD1
CASSDSAPLNLGGVNTQYF TGTGCCAGCAGTGATTCGGCACCACTGAATCTGGGGGGGGTGAATACGCAGTATTTT TRBV6-1 NA TRBJ2-3 TRBD2
CASSFSQGEAFF TGTGCCAGCAGTTTTAGTCAGGGGGAAGCTTTCTTT TRBV12-3/TRBV12-4 NA TRBJ1-1 NA
CASSESRAEQFF TGTGCCAGCAGTGAAAGCAGGGCAGAGCAGTTCTTC TRBV6-1 NA TRBJ2-1 NA
CASSESGTGLAKNIQYF TGCGCCAGCAGTGAGTCAGGGACAGGGCTAGCCAAAAACATTCAGTACTTC TRBV10-2 NA TRBJ2-4 TRBD1
CASNQGRGPYEQYF TGCGCCAGCAACCAAGGGAGGGGCCCCTACGAGCAGTACTTC TRBV5-1 once TRBJ2-7 TRBD2